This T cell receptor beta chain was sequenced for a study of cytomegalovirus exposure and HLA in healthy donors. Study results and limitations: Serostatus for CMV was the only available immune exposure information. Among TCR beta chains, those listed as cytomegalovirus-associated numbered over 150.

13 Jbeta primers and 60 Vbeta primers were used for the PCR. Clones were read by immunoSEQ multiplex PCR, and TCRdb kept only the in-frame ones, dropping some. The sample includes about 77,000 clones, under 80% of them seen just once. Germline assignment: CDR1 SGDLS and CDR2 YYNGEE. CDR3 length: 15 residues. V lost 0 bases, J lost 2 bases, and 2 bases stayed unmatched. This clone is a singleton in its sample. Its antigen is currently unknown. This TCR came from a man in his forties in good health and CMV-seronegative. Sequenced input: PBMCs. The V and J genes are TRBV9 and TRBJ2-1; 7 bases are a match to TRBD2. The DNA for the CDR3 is TGTGCCAGCAGCGTAGCGCTAGCGGCCTACAATGAGCAGTTCTTC. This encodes CASSVALAAYNEQFF. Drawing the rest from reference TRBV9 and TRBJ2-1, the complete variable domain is DSGVTQTPKHLITATGQRVTLRCSPRSGDLSVYWYQQSLDQGLQFLIQYYNGEERAKGNILERFSAQQFPDLHSELNLSSLELGDSALYFCASSVALAAYNEQFFGPGTRLTVL.